Given below is one T cell receptor beta chain in context. The sample belongs to a study of CD8 T cells in Susac syndrome. Study information: The Susac syndrome patients that were sequenced included six with active disease and 8 or 9 in remission.

When the RNA was reverse transcribed, random hexamers were used with an input of about 0.5 to 1 ug. Multiplex PCR with immunoSEQ amplified the TCR beta CDR3 across 54 Vbeta and 13 Jbeta. MiXCR, run by TCRdb on the immunoSEQ multiplex PCR reads, gives a single entry per CDR3 protein. The table shows under 200,000 distinct CDR3 sequences, with 94% occurring only once. The CDR3 runs to 12 residues. Germline CDR1 and CDR2: DFQATT and SNEGSKA (reference sequence). The V end lost 0 bases, the J end lost 5 bases, and 5 bases lay between the germline ends. The sample was CD4+ T cells from PBMCs. The TCR sequence derives from a human donor with Susac syndrome. The chain is built from TRBV20-1 and TRBJ1-5; D is unclear. CDR3 nucleotides: TGCAGTGCTAGAGATTCAGATCAGCCCCAGCATTTT. Translated: CSARDSDQPQHF.